The next 20 T cell receptor beta chains were all read from a single sample in a study of shared clonotypes between healthy human individuals. Method: immunoSEQ multiplex PCR; TCRdb's copy keeps in-frame clones and lacks some. Of approximately 2,000,000 clones in the sample, about 94% were seen once. Naive CD8 cells comprised CD45RO-negative, CCR7-positively selected cells, excluding terminally differentiated effector memory CD45RA+ cells. Sequences were obtained from naive CD8+ T cells from PBMCs. These receptors all come from a man aged 18 to 35 in good health. Some clones in this sample may be carry-over from other donors' samples.

The table lists this clone with a few counts. This chain uses TRBV7-9 with TRBJ1-1; D may be TRBD1 (6 bases). Per the germline V gene, CDR1 is SEHNR and CDR2 is FQNEAQ (reference sequence). Trimming removed 5 bases from V and 4 bases from J, with 17 bases in between. The CDR3 extends over 15 amino acids. CDR3 amino acids: CASSEIRTASTEAFF. CDR3 coding DNA: TGTGCCAGCAGCGAGATCCGGACAGCGAGCACTGAAGCTTTCTTT.

The CDR3 DNA sequence: TGTGCCAGCAGCACCCGGACAGGCGGTGGCGAGCAGTACTTC. As protein: CASSTRTGGGEQYF. The chain uses TRBV7-9 and TRBJ2-7; 7 nucleotides agree with TRBD1. The V segment lost 5 bases and the J segment 6 bases; nucleotides outside the gene matches: 10. Germline CDR1 SEHNR, CDR2 FQNEAQ (reference sequence). This CDR3 contains 14 residues.

The chain carries TRBV4-1 and TRBJ2-7, with TRBD2 matching over 10 bases. The CDR3 has 21 residues. Germline CDR1 is MGHRA and CDR2 is YSYEKL. V gave up 0 bases and J gave up 1 base; unmatched junction bases: 18. The CDR3 protein is CASSQDGSELAGLLESYEQYF. The DNA of the CDR3 is TGCGCCAGCAGCCAAGATGGTTCGGAACTAGCGGGACTTCTGGAGTCCTACGAGCAGTACTTC.

This clone has a handful of counts. The V call is TRBV6-6, the J call TRBJ1-1; D gene ambiguous. The CDR3 has 14 amino acids. CDR1 is MNHNY, CDR2 SVGAGI, per germline (reference sequence). V was pared by 5 bases and J by 4 bases, with 14 bases between. CDR3 coding DNA: TGTGCCAGCAGTACTCCCGCTCGGGGCACTGAAGCTTTCTTT. Translating gives CASSTPARGTEAFF.

The rearrangement joins TRBV5-5 to TRBJ2-7, with TRBD1 identical over 7 bases. The CDR3 extends over 13 amino acids. V lost 7 bases, J lost 4 bases, and 8 bases stayed unmatched. From germline, CDR1 is SGHKS and CDR2 YYEKEE (reference sequence). The CDR3 is CASADRILYEQYF. CDR3 DNA sequence: TGTGCCAGCGCGGACAGGATTTTATACGAGCAGTACTTC. The complete variable domain, with remaining parts taken from reference TRBV5-5 and TRBJ2-7, reads DAGVTQSPTHLIKTRGQQVTLRCSPISGHKSVSWYQQVLGQGPQFIFQYYEKEERGRGNFPDRFSARQFPNYSSELNVNALLLGDSALYLCASADRILYEQYFGPGTRLTVT.

The chain combines TRBV29-1 with TRBJ2-3; D unresolved. Looked up from germline, CDR1 is SQVTM and CDR2 is ANQGSEA. Trimming removed 3 bases from V and 6 bases from J, with 16 bases in between. The CDR3 consists of 14 residues. The CDR3 region is CSVDVDRGSDTQYF. The CDR3 region has the DNA TGCAGCGTTGATGTGGACCGAGGTAGCGATACGCAGTATTTT.

This clone was observed once. The sample contains more than one DNA sequence encoding this CDR3. The V and J genes are TRBV9 and TRBJ2-3; no firm D call. CDR1 and CDR2 (germline): SGDLS, YYNGEE. The CDR3 loop spans 11 amino acids. V was cut by 3 bases and J by 6 bases, with 5 bases left in between. The CDR3, as DNA: TGTGCCAGCAGCGAGTCGGATACGCAGTATTTT. It specifies CASSESDTQYF.

Worth noting for this clone: The same CDR3 arises from other DNA sequences in this sample as well. The rearrangement uses TRBV27 and TRBJ2-7; possibly TRBD2 for D (5 bases). V was pared by 3 bases and J by 3 bases, with 6 bases between. Germline loops: CDR1 MNHEY, CDR2 SMNVEV (reference sequence). The CDR3 consists of 12 residues. The CDR3 nucleotides are TGTGCCAGCAGTTTTGCGGGCTACGAGCAGTACTTC. This codes for CASSFAGYEQYF.

The rearrangement uses TRBV6-1 and TRBJ2-7, with 8 bases that match TRBD1. The CDR3 runs to 14 residues. V shed 6 bases, J shed 7 bases, and the junction held 11 bases outside the gene matches. The V gene's germline CDR1 is MNHNS and CDR2 SASEGT. The CDR3 DNA is TGTGCCAGCAGGGTCCGTCAGGGGGCGTATGAGCAGTACTTC. Residues: CASRVRQGAYEQYF.

The chain couples TRBV28 to TRBJ1-5; no definite D call. Germline CDR1 is MDHEN and CDR2 is SYDVKM. This CDR3 is 14 amino acids long. V gave up 5 bases and J gave up 7 bases, with 15 bases separating them. The CDR3 is CASSVSLPGQPQHF. The CDR3 DNA reads as TGTGCCAGCAGTGTCAGCTTGCCTGGGCAGCCCCAGCATTTT.

V is TRBV27 and J is TRBJ2-2; D call uncertain. V was clipped by 2 bases and J by 5 bases, with 6 bases between them. Looked up from germline, CDR1 is MNHEY and CDR2 is SMNVEV (reference sequence). CDR3 length: 13 amino acids. CDR3 residues: CASSLLDTGELFF. CDR3 DNA: TGTGCCAGCAGTTTACTAGATACCGGGGAGCTGTTTTTT.

This chain links TRBV7-9 with TRBJ2-5, with 12 bases that match TRBD2. The germline gives CDR1 SEHNR, CDR2 FQNEAQ (reference sequence). The CDR3 loop spans 15 amino acids. The trim removed 4 bases at V and 3 bases at J, leaving 3 bases unmatched. CDR3 protein: CASSSRTSGEETQYF. DNA of the CDR3: TGTGCCAGCAGCTCACGGACTAGCGGGGAAGAGACCCAGTACTTC.

The chain employs TRBV27 and TRBJ2-3; 11 positions agree with TRBD2. Germline V lookup: CDR1 MNHEY, CDR2 SMNVEV (reference sequence). Unmatched junction bases numbered 13, after V lost 5 bases and J lost 3 bases. The CDR3 is 18 amino acids. The CDR3 sequence is CASSTHNLLAGVTDTQYF. The CDR3 nucleotides are TGTGCCAGCAGTACCCATAACCTACTAGCGGGAGTAACAGATACGCAGTATTTT.

This chain connects TRBV28 to TRBJ2-1; tentative D call: TRBD1 (6 bases). This CDR3 is 16 amino acids long. Germline V gene data show CDR1 as MDHEN and CDR2 as SYDVKM. Trimming cost V 6 bases and J 3 bases, with 18 bases left between them. The CDR3 region is CASRVDRGSFYNEQFF. The CDR3 DNA follows: TGTGCCAGCAGGGTGGATAGGGGGAGTTTCTACAATGAGCAGTTCTTC.

This chain connects TRBV7-9 to TRBJ2-1; 7 bases line up with TRBD1. This CDR3 contains 15 residues. Germline V CDR1 and CDR2: SEHNR, FQNEAQ (reference sequence). Germline trimming cut 4 bases from V and 8 bases from J; bases unmatched to any gene: 11. The CDR3 reads CASSYGQDPRYEQFF. CDR3 DNA: TGTGCCAGCAGCTACGGACAGGACCCGCGGTATGAGCAGTTCTTC.

The genes are TRBV29-1 and TRBJ2-5; 7 bases agree with TRBD1. Per germline, CDR1 SQVTM and CDR2 ANQGSEA. The V gene end was trimmed by 7 bases and the J gene end by 0 bases; junction bases not matched to a gene: 2. The CDR3 consists of 12 residues. CDR3 nucleotides: TGCAGCGAGGACAGGCACCAAGAGACCCAGTACTTC. Amino acids: CSEDRHQETQYF.

This chain uses TRBV29-1 with TRBJ1-4; D gene ambiguous. The CDR3 loop spans 13 amino acids. V was clipped by 6 bases and J by 2 bases, with 10 bases between them. Germline V lookup: CDR1 SQVTM, CDR2 ANQGSEA. The CDR3 loop reads CSVRRSTNEKLFF. CDR3 nucleotides: TGCAGCGTACGCCGCTCCACTAATGAAAAACTGTTTTTT.

The chain joins TRBV28 to TRBJ2-7; the D gene is possibly TRBD1 (6 bases). Germline V gene lookup returns CDR1 MDHEN and CDR2 SYDVKM. The V and J ends lost 4 bases and 2 bases respectively, with 12 bases between them. This CDR3 has 14 residues. In DNA form, the CDR3 reads TGTGCCAGCAGTTCAACAGGGCTTCCCTACGAGCAGTACTTC. This sequence encodes CASSSTGLPYEQYF.

The chain combines TRBV5-6 with TRBJ1-2; D possibly corresponds to TRBD1 (5 bases). The germline V gene has CDR1 SGHDT and CDR2 YYEEEE. The V and J ends lost 4 bases and 4 bases respectively, with 17 bases between them. The CDR3 loop spans 15 amino acids. The CDR3 DNA follows: TGTGCCAGCAGCCCCGGGACTGATATGGGCTATGGCTACACCTTC. It yields the protein CASSPGTDMGYGYTF.

The chain employs TRBV28 and TRBJ2-7; 8 nucleotides agree with TRBD1. Trimming cost V 3 bases and J 3 bases; bases outside gene matches: 4. The CDR3 consists of 14 residues. The germline CDR1 and CDR2 sequences are MDHEN and SYDVKM. CDR3 in amino acids: CASSFRTGNYEQYF. As DNA, the CDR3 is TGTGCCAGCAGTTTTCGGACAGGGAACTACGAGCAGTACTTC.